The 23 T cell receptor beta chains listed next were all sequenced from one sample in a study of shared clonotypes between healthy human individuals. Sequencing was performed with immunoSEQ multiplex PCR; in TCRdb, only in-frame clones are kept and a portion is missing. The data contain hundreds of thousands of clones, around two thirds of them singletons. What was sequenced was memory CD4+ T cells sorted from blood. Subset defined: CD45RA-negative fraction. These receptors were collected from a woman in her twenties or thirties in good health.

This clone was seen a few times. CDR3 bases: TGTGCCAGTAGTGAGTCGTGGCAGGGTACCGAGCAGTACTTC. Translation gives CASSESWQGTEQYF. The chain couples TRBV19 to TRBJ2-7, with D tentatively TRBD1 (5 bases). The CDR3 is made up of 14 amino acids. The germline gives CDR1 LNHDA, CDR2 SQIVND (reference sequence). V dropped 5 bases and J dropped 6 bases, with 17 bases sitting between them.

Concerning this clone itself: Other DNA variants within this sample encode the same CDR3. The rearrangement joins TRBV18 to TRBJ2-2, with D unresolved. Germline CDR1 and CDR2: KGHSH and LQKENI. The CDR3 runs 12 residues. V lost 2 bases to trimming and J lost 5 bases, with 3 bases between them. The CDR3 protein is CASSPLTGELFF. The CDR3 DNA sequence: TGTGCCAGCTCACCATTGACCGGGGAGCTGTTTTTT. The full variable domain, with the rest looked up from reference TRBV18 and TRBJ2-2, is NAGVMQNPRHLVRRRGQEARLRCSPMKGHSHVYWYRQLPEEGLKFMVYLQKENIIDESGMPKERFSAEFPKEGPSILRIQQVVRGDSAAYFCASSPLTGELFFGEGSRLTVL.

V and J are TRBV10-3 and TRBJ1-1; 7 bases map to TRBD1. The CDR3 runs 12 residues. Germline V gene data show CDR1 as ENHRY and CDR2 as SYGVKD. After removal of 6 bases from V and 11 bases from J, the junction contained 9 bases not matched to a gene. CDR3 nucleotides: TGTGCCATCAGGGAAGCCGGGACAGAGGCTTTCTTT. Translation: CAIREAGTEAFF.

CDR3 DNA: TGTGCCAGCAGTTCTCCGCGAAGACTAGCGGGAAAGGGGACCGGGGAGCTGTTTTTT. Amino acids: CASSSPRRLAGKGTGELFF. This chain uses TRBV28 with TRBJ2-2; 11 positions agree with TRBD2. CDR3 length: 19 residues. V trimming: 4 bases; J trimming: 5 bases; junction bases outside the gene matches: 15. The germline V gene encodes CDR1 MDHEN and CDR2 SYDVKM.

The rearrangement links TRBV6-4 to TRBJ2-3; perhaps D is TRBD1 or TRBD2 (5 bases each). Deletions cut 5 bases from V and 2 bases from J, with 14 bases between. In germline, CDR1 is MRHNA, CDR2 SNTAGT. The CDR3 totals 15 residues. As DNA, the CDR3 is TGTGCCAGCAGTAACGGGGACGCGGACACAGATACGCAGTATTTT. This encodes CASSNGDADTDTQYF.

This sequence joins TRBV2 and TRBJ2-7; 8 nucleotides agree with TRBD2. Losses at the gene ends were 10 bases for V and 2 bases for J; bases not matched to a gene: 7. Germline V gives CDR1 SNHLY, CDR2 FYNNEI. The CDR3 covers 13 residues. CDR3 sequence: CATAAGAAYEQYF. The CDR3 DNA follows: TGTGCCACTGCAGCGGGAGCCGCCTACGAGCAGTACTTC. Using reference TRBV2 and TRBJ2-7 for the parts outside the CDR3, the full variable domain is EPEVTQTPSHQVTQMGQEVILRCVPISNHLYFYWYRQILGQKVEFLVSFYNNEISEKSEIFDDQFSVERPDGSNFTLKIRSTKLEDSAMYFCATAAGAAYEQYFGPGTRLTVT.

The V gene is TRBV21-1, the J gene TRBJ1-3; the table names TRBD1, a call not compared with the DNA. TRBV21-1 is a recognized pseudogene. This CDR3 comprises 15 residues. CDR3 residues: CASSKEDSSGNTIYF. CDR3 coding DNA: TGTGCCAGCAGCAAGGAGGACAGCTCTGGAAACACCATATATTTT.

On this clone itself: Other DNA sequences in this sample translate to the same CDR3. The chain joins TRBV5-1 to TRBJ2-1; D might be TRBD2 (5 bases). Germline V CDR1 and CDR2: SGHRS, YFSETQ. The CDR3 runs 15 residues. Trimming removed 0 bases at V and 0 bases at J, with 7 bases between. The CDR3 region has the DNA TGCGCCAGCAGCTTGGGGAGCGGCTCCTACAATGAGCAGTTCTTC. It yields the protein CASSLGSGSYNEQFF.

This clone was found once. The V call is TRBV5-4, the J call TRBJ2-7; 9 bases are shared with TRBD1. The CDR3 is 14 amino acids. The trim removed 5 bases at V and 2 bases at J, leaving 5 bases unmatched. The V gene's germline CDR1 is SGHNT and CDR2 YYREEE (reference sequence). The CDR3 DNA reads as TGTGCCAGCAGAGGGGGACAGGGACCCTACGAGCAGTACTTC. It is translated as CASRGGQGPYEQYF.

Worth noting for this clone: The sample holds other DNA sequences that translate to the same CDR3. The chain recombines TRBV5-1 with TRBJ2-3; unclear D gene. The V end lost 0 bases, the J end lost 0 bases, and 5 bases lay between the germline ends. This CDR3 region has 14 residues. Germline lookup yields CDR1 SGHRS and CDR2 YFSETQ. CDR3 bases: TGCGCCAGCAGCTTGGCCGCCAGCACAGATACGCAGTATTTT. Protein sequence: CASSLAASTDTQYF.

The rearrangement links TRBV28 to TRBJ1-1; 8 bases are shared with TRBD1. The CDR3 is 14 amino acids. Germline V gene data show CDR1 as MDHEN and CDR2 as SYDVKM. J gave up 2 bases and V 8 bases, and 7 bases lay outside the gene matches. CDR3 in DNA: TGTGCCAGCTACACGGGACAGGAAAACACTGAAGCTTTCTTT. Translated: CASYTGQENTEAFF.

The chain links TRBV30 to TRBJ2-7, with 9 bases lining up with TRBD1. V lost 3 bases and J lost 1; bases outside the gene matches: 7. There are 15 residues in the CDR3. CDR1 is GTSNPN, CDR2 SVGIG, per germline (reference sequence). The CDR3 DNA sequence: TGTGCCTGGAGCCGACAGGGGGTGAGGTCCTACGAGCAGTACTTC. Translating it yields CAWSRQGVRSYEQYF.

V gene TRBV28 combines with J gene TRBJ1-1; a weak D match, TRBD1 (5 bases). The CDR3 contains 16 residues. V gave up 8 bases and J gave up 0 bases, with 19 bases separating them. Germline assignment: CDR1 MDHEN and CDR2 SYDVKM. In nucleotides, the CDR3 is TGTGCCAGCCGCTCTTTCGGGACGGACATGAACACTGAAGCTTTCTTT. This gives the protein CASRSFGTDMNTEAFF.

This clone was detected many times. The chain is built from TRBV7-6 and TRBJ2-1; D perhaps matches TRBD2 (6 bases). The CDR3 consists of 15 residues. Germline loops: CDR1 SGHVS, CDR2 FNYEAQ. V gave up 2 bases and J gave up 6 bases, with 14 bases separating them. CDR3 residues: CASSLLSGSFNEQFF. The CDR3 coding sequence is TGTGCCAGCAGCTTACTAAGCGGGTCTTTCAATGAGCAGTTCTTC.

This sequence joins TRBV2 and TRBJ2-7; the D gene is possibly TRBD2 (6 bases). CDR1 and CDR2 (germline): SNHLY, FYNNEI. The V end lost 0 bases, the J end lost 5 bases, and 14 bases lay between the germline ends. The CDR3 is 15 residues long. CDR3 loop: CASSEAAGPGNEQYF. In DNA form, the CDR3 reads TGTGCCAGCAGTGAAGCTGCGGGACCGGGCAACGAGCAGTACTTC.

This clone turned up a few times. A much larger clone is a single base away; this may be a read error. Other DNA sequences from this sample encode an identical CDR3 as well. V is TRBV7-2 and J is TRBJ1-5; D unresolved. The CDR3 has 12 amino acids. V was shortened by 1 base and J by 7 bases, with 5 bases between the two germline ends. The germline V gene has CDR1 SGHTA and CDR2 FQGNSA. The CDR3 reads CASSLEGQPQHF. For the CDR3, the DNA is TGTGCCAGCAGCTTAGAAGGCCAGCCCCAGCATTTT.

The chain uses TRBV27 and TRBJ2-4, with a possible D match to TRBD2 (6 bases). The CDR3 spans 21 residues. The germline gives CDR1 MNHEY, CDR2 SMNVEV (reference sequence). The V end was cut by 5 bases, the J end by 1 base, with 30 bases between. CDR3 amino acids: CASSPSLGAGRGMVAKNIQYF. DNA of the CDR3: TGTGCCAGCAGTCCATCTCTTGGGGCGGGACGGGGTATGGTGGCCAAAAACATTCAGTACTTC.

This chain connects TRBV18 to TRBJ2-5; D is undetermined. Trimming shortened V by 2 bases and J by 1 base, and 8 bases separated the two germline ends. CDR1 is KGHSH and CDR2 is LQKENI in the germline V gene. The CDR3 has 14 residues. The CDR3 DNA sequence: TGTGCCAGCTCACCATCGTACAGCCAAGAGACCCAGTACTTC. It is translated as CASSPSYSQETQYF.

This rearrangement joins TRBV7-9 to TRBJ2-3; 7 bases map to TRBD2. This CDR3 comprises 16 residues. In germline, CDR1 is SEHNR, CDR2 FQNEAQ (reference sequence). J was trimmed by 3 bases and V by 2 bases; bases with no gene match: 8. CDR3 in amino acids: CASSLRASGRTDTQYF. The CDR3 DNA reads as TGTGCCAGCAGCTTAAGGGCTAGCGGAAGGACAGATACGCAGTATTTT.

The chain combines TRBV6-5 with TRBJ2-7; 8 nucleotides agree with TRBD2. Germline V gene sequence: CDR1 MNHEY, CDR2 SVGAGI. Losses at the gene ends were 2 bases for V and 2 bases for J; bases not matched to a gene: 8. The CDR3 covers 16 residues. In DNA form, the CDR3 reads TGTGCCAGCAGTTACGGGCTAGTAGCGGGAACCTACGAGCAGTACTTC. This encodes CASSYGLVAGTYEQYF.

This rearrangement joins TRBV15 to TRBJ1-2; TRBD1 matches at 8 bases. V lost 2 bases, J lost 6 bases, and 8 bases stayed unmatched. The CDR3 consists of 15 residues. Per germline, CDR1 LNHNV and CDR2 YYDKDF (reference sequence). The CDR3 region has the DNA TGTGCCACCAGCAGATCAGGGGGCGCTTTCGATGGCTACACCTTC. This gives the protein CATSRSGGAFDGYTF.

J is TRBJ1-5 and V is TRBV19; D gene ambiguous. There are 13 residues in the CDR3. V dropped 5 bases and J dropped 5 bases, with 10 bases sitting between them. Germline assignment: CDR1 LNHDA and CDR2 SQIVND (reference sequence). Here the CDR3 reads CASSRQYDQPQHF. In nucleotides, the CDR3 is TGTGCCAGTAGTCGGCAGTATGATCAGCCCCAGCATTTT.

The V and J genes are TRBV2 and TRBJ2-3; no definite D call. Trimming removed 3 bases from V and 5 bases from J, with 6 bases in between. Germline values: CDR1 SNHLY, CDR2 FYNNEI. CDR3 size: 12 residues. CDR3 bases: TGTGCCAGCAGTGATCGGATAGATACGCAGTATTTT. Protein product: CASSDRIDTQYF. The complete variable domain, with remaining parts taken from reference TRBV2 and TRBJ2-3, reads EPEVTQTPSHQVTQMGQEVILRCVPISNHLYFYWYRQILGQKVEFLVSFYNNEISEKSEIFDDQFSVERPDGSNFTLKIRSTKLEDSAMYFCASSDRIDTQYFGPGTRLTVL.